This T cell receptor beta chain was identified in a study of T cells after yellow fever vaccination. The wider study: For low cell numbers, libraries were made with SMART-Seq v4 Ultra Low Input.

Template-switching 5'RACE yielded the TCR cDNA; a universal primer site and UMIs were added in the process. TCRdb fed the 5' RACE reads into MiXCR, producing one record per CDR3 protein. This table holds more than 300,000 distinct CDR3 sequences, roughly 10% found once. The sample holds many counts of this clonotype. What it recognizes is unknown. V was pared by 5 bases and J by 9 bases, with 14 bases between. The length of the CDR3 is 13 residues. Germline CDR1 is MNHEY and CDR2 is SVGEGT. Whole-study results and caveats: Clones from primary vaccination mostly reappeared after the booster (approximately 95% CD4, less than 90% CD8).

Sequencing was performed on CD4+ T cells sorted from PBMCs, taken 45 days after the yellow fever booster vaccination. The clonotype originates from a man younger than 35 who received the YFV17D yellow fever vaccine. The chain couples TRBV6-2 or TRBV6-3 to TRBJ2-1; D perhaps matches TRBD2 (6 bases). The CDR3 nucleotides are TGTGCCAGCAGTCGCGGGACCCCCATTGAGCAGTTCTTC. Its translation is CASSRGTPIEQFF.